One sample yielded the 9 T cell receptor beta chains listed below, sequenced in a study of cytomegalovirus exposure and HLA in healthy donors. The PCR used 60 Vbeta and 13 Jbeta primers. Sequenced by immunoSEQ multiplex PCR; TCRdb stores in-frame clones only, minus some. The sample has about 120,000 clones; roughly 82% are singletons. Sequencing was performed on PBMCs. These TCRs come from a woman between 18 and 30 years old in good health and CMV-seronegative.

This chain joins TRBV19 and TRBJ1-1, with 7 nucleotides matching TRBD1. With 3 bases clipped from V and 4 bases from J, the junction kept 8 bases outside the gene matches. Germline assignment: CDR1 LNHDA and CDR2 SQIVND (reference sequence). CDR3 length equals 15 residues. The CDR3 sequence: CASSIHQAGGTEAFF. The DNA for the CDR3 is TGTGCCAGTAGTATCCATCAGGCAGGGGGCACTGAAGCTTTCTTT.

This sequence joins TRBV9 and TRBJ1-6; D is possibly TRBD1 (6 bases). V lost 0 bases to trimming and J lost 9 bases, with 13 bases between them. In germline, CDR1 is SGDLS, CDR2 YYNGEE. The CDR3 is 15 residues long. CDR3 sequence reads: CASSVGGGRVSPLHF. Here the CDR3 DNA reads TGTGCCAGCAGCGTAGGGGGGGGGCGCGTTTCACCCCTCCACTTT.

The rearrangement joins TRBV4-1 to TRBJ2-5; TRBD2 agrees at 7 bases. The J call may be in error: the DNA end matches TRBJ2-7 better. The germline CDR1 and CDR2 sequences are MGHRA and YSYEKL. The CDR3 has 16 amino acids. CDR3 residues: CASSQVGRGLTYEQYF. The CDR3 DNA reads TGCGCCAGCAGCCAAGTGGGGAGGGGTTTGACCTACGAGCAGTACTTC.

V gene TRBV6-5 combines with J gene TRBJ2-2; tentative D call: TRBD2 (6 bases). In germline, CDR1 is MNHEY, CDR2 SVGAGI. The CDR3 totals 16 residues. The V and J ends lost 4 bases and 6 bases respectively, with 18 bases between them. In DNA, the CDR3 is TGTGCCAGCAGTTCATGGAGGAGGGGATGGGCCGGGGAGCTGTTTTTT. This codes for CASSSWRRGWAGELFF.

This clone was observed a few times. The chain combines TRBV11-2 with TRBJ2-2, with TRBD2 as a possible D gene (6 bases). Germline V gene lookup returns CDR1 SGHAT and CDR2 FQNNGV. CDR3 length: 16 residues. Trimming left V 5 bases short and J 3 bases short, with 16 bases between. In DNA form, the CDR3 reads TGTGCCAGCAGCCCTCCTAGCGCCGCACACACCGGGGAGCTGTTTTTT. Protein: CASSPPSAAHTGELFF.

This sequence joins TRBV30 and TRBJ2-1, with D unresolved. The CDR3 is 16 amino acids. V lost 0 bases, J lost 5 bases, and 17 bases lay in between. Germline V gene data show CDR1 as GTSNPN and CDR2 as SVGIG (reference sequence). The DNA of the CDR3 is TGTGCCTGGAGTGTACGAAAACCCCGGCAGGACAATGAGCAGTTCTTC. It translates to CAWSVRKPRQDNEQFF.

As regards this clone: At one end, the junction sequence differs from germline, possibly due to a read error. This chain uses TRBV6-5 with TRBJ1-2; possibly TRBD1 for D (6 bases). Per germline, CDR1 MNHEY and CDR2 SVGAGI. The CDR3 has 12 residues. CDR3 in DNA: TGTGCCAGCAGTTCCGGGACACGGAGCCCCCGCTTC. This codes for CASSSGTRSPRF.

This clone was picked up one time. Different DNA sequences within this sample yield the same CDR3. The CDR3 sequence is CASSLQGDNYGYTF. In DNA, the CDR3 is TGTGCCAGCTCTTTACAGGGGGATAACTATGGCTACACCTTC. V usage is TRBV18 and J usage is TRBJ1-2; TRBD1 matches at 8 bases. V lost 6 bases to trimming and J lost 1 base; unmatched junction nucleotides: 4. Germline V gene data show CDR1 as KGHSH and CDR2 as LQKENI. CDR3 size: 14 residues.

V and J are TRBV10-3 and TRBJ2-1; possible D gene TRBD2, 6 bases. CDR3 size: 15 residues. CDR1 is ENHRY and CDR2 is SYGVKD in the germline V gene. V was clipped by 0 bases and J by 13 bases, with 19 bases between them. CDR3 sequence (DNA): TGTGCCATCAGTGAGTCGGCTAGCGCGTACATGAACCAGTTCTTC. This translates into CAISESASAYMNQFF.